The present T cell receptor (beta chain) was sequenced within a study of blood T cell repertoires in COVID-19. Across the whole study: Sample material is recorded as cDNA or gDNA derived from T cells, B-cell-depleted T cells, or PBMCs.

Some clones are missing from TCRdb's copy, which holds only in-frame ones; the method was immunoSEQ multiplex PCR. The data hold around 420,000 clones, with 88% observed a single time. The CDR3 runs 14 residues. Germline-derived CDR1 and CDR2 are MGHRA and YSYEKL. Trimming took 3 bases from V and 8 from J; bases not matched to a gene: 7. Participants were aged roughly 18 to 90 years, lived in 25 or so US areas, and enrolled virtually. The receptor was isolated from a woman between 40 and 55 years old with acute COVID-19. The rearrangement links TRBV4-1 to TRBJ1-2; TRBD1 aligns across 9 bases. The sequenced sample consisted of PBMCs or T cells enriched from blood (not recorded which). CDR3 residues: CASSHPGTGKGYTF. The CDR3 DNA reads TGCGCCAGCAGCCACCCCGGGACAGGGAAGGGCTACACCTTC.